The next 3 T cell receptor beta chains were all read from a single sample in a study of T cells in localized non-small cell lung cancer. Clones were sequenced by immunoSEQ multiplex PCR, and TCRdb holds only the in-frame ones, with some missing. The data show tens of thousands of clones, roughly 89% seen once. The sample in question was peripheral blood, obtained before any cancer treatment. These receptors originate from a man between 40 and 70 years old with stage I squamous cell lung carcinoma.

The gene calls are TRBV7-2 and TRBJ2-1; D unclear. Germline V gene sequence: CDR1 SGHTA, CDR2 FQGNSA. The CDR3 totals 13 residues. Trimming pared 1 base from V and 8 bases from J, leaving 9 bases between. The CDR3 sequence is CASSLGSVDEQFF. In DNA form, the CDR3 reads TGTGCCAGCAGCTTAGGGTCTGTCGATGAGCAGTTCTTC.

The chain has TRBV6-5 and TRBJ2-5; TRBD2 matches 8 bases. Per germline, CDR1 MNHEY and CDR2 SVGAGI. With 6 bases clipped from V and 5 bases from J, the junction kept 8 bases outside the gene matches. This CDR3 has 14 amino acids. CDR3 sequence (DNA): TGTGCCAGCAGACCGGGACTAGATGGCGAGACCCAGTACTTC. It is translated as CASRPGLDGETQYF.

In its sample, this clone was seen once. This chain links TRBV19 with TRBJ2-4; TRBD1 matches at 8 bases. The CDR3 is 13 amino acids. From germline, CDR1 is LNHDA and CDR2 SQIVND (reference sequence). Germline trimming cut 4 bases from V and 8 bases from J; bases unmatched to any gene: 4. The CDR3 protein is CASSNRGLDIQYF. The CDR3 nucleotides are TGTGCCAGTAGTAACAGGGGGTTGGACATTCAGTACTTC.